Given below is one TCR beta chain in context. Through a sample-barcoded 5' primer and a J-beta primer mix, a second PCR was run for roughly 6 to 12 cycles. A single record per CDR3 protein comes from TCRdb applying MiXCR to the 5' RACE reads. Of over 700,000 distinct CDR3 sequences listed, about 55% were seen once; the top ten hold roughly 40%. With V trimmed by 5 bases and J by 0 bases, 5 bases remained unmatched. The CDR3 consists of 15 residues. Germline values: CDR1 DFQATT, CDR2 SNEGSKA (reference sequence). The data belong to a study of blood T cells in healthy people across ages. The chain has TRBV20-1 and TRBJ2-7; 12 bases are a match to TRBD2. Sequenced input: blood. This sequence originates from an elderly man in good health. In DNA, the CDR3 is TGCAGTGCTCCACGACTAGCGGGGGTCTCCTACGAGCAGTACTTC. Its translation is CSAPRLAGVSYEQYF.